These 11 T cell receptor beta chains were sequenced from one sample in a study of blood T cell repertoires in COVID-19. The repertoire was sequenced with immunoSEQ multiplex PCR; TCRdb's copy has only in-frame clones and lacks some. The profile covers 350,000 to 550,000 clones, with roughly nine tenths appearing a single time and about 1.1% taken by the ten largest. Sequenced: PBMCs or T cells enriched from blood (not recorded which). All receptors come from a man aged 25-45 years who had recovered from COVID-19.

The genes are TRBV27 and TRBJ2-7; 9 positions agree with TRBD1. The CDR3 has 15 amino acids. V gave up 6 bases and J gave up 4 bases; unmatched junction bases: 10. CDR1 is MNHEY and CDR2 is SMNVEV in the germline V gene (reference sequence). The CDR3, as DNA: TGTGCCAGCAGCTATACAGGGGGCCTAGGGTACGAGCAGTACTTC. Translation: CASSYTGGLGYEQYF.

In the case of this clone: This specimen includes other DNA sequences encoding the same CDR3. V gene TRBV7-9 combines with J gene TRBJ2-1, with 12 bases identical to TRBD2. Trimming cost V 3 bases and J 6 bases; bases outside gene matches: 0. From germline, CDR1 is SEHNR and CDR2 FQNEAQ (reference sequence). The CDR3 sequence is 14 residues long. CDR3 residues: CASSLGLAGNEQFF. CDR3 DNA: TGTGCCAGCAGCTTGGGACTAGCGGGCAATGAGCAGTTCTTC.

The chain is built from TRBV5-6 and TRBJ2-7, with a tentative D call TRBD2 (7 bases). Germline CDR1 is SGHDT and CDR2 is YYEEEE. Trimming pared 3 bases from V and 0 bases from J, leaving 19 bases between. The CDR3 loop spans 17 amino acids. The CDR3 spells CASSWGGLGSGSYEQYF. The DNA of the CDR3 is TGTGCCAGCAGCTGGGGGGGCCTAGGTAGCGGCTCCTACGAGCAGTACTTC.

The chain links TRBV19 to TRBJ2-7, with 9 nucleotides matching TRBD1. J gave up 4 bases and V 1 base, and 8 bases lay outside the gene matches. Per the germline V gene, CDR1 is LNHDA and CDR2 is SQIVND (reference sequence). The CDR3 has 16 amino acids. The CDR3 region has the DNA TGTGCCAGTAGTATAGTGGGCGGGACAGGGTCGTACGAGCAGTACTTC. It yields the protein CASSIVGGTGSYEQYF.

The rearrangement joins TRBV27 to TRBJ1-1; TRBD1 matches 8 bases. The CDR3 has 16 residues. V shed 5 bases and J 6 bases; nucleotides not matched to a gene: 14. Per germline, CDR1 MNHEY and CDR2 SMNVEV (reference sequence). The CDR3 DNA reads as TGTGCCAGCAGTCCCTACCTCAGGGGGCGCCAGGCTGAAGCTTTCTTT. It translates to CASSPYLRGRQAEAFF.

The rearrangement links TRBV10-3 to TRBJ1-2; no clear D. CDR1 is ENHRY, CDR2 SYGVKD, per germline. The V gene lost 2 bases and the J gene lost 4 bases, with 29 bases spanning the gap. The CDR3 length is 20 residues. CDR3 sequence: CAISELEPFIEGQPLYGYTF. CDR3 coding DNA: TGTGCCATCAGTGAGCTCGAGCCTTTTATTGAGGGCCAGCCCCTCTATGGCTACACCTTC.

The rearrangement links TRBV28 to TRBJ1-2; a weak D match, TRBD1 (5 bases). Germline V CDR1 and CDR2: MDHEN, SYDVKM. Trimming cost V 6 bases and J 7 bases, with 21 bases left between them. The CDR3 covers 15 residues. The chain's CDR3 is CASSSQGHKAGGYTF. CDR3 in DNA: TGTGCCAGCAGCTCGCAAGGACATAAGGCCGGTGGCTACACCTTC.

The chain combines TRBV4-2 with TRBJ2-7; TRBD2 matches at 9 bases. The CDR3 has 16 amino acids. V lost 4 bases to trimming and J lost 7 bases; unmatched junction nucleotides: 14. Germline V gene lookup returns CDR1 LGHNA and CDR2 YNFKEQ. CDR3 residues: CASSRPGTSPPVEQYF. The CDR3 coding sequence is TGTGCCAGCAGCCGCCCCGGGACTAGCCCTCCTGTAGAGCAGTACTTC.

V is TRBV3-1 (or the pseudogene TRBV3-2) and J is TRBJ2-6; 9 bases fit TRBD1. The CDR3 spans 17 residues. Looked up from germline, CDR1 is LGHDT and CDR2 is YNNKEL (reference sequence). The V segment lost 3 bases and the J segment 0 bases; nucleotides outside the gene matches: 3. Written as DNA, the CDR3 is TGTGCCAGCAGCCACACAGGGGGCGCCTCTGGGGCCAACGTCCTGACTTTC. Amino acid sequence: CASSHTGGASGANVLTF.

This chain joins TRBV28 and TRBJ1-3; weak D call: TRBD1 (6 bases). Trimming took off 1 base at V and 11 bases at J, with 9 bases between the two ends. CDR1 and CDR2 (germline): MDHEN, SYDVKM. This CDR3 comprises 12 residues. CDR3 DNA sequence: TGTGCCAGCAGTTTATACTCAGGGGCCATATATTTT. Protein sequence: CASSLYSGAIYF.

This sequence joins TRBV6-2 or TRBV6-3 and TRBJ1-5, with D unresolved. CDR3 size: 13 residues. Germline V gene lookup returns CDR1 MNHEY and CDR2 SVGEGT. The V end was cut by 5 bases, the J end by 7 bases, with 12 bases between. The CDR3 spells CASSSWAKQPQHF. CDR3 nucleotides: TGTGCCAGCAGTAGTTGGGCCAAACAGCCCCAGCATTTT.